The source of this T cell receptor (beta chain) is a study of control samples from healthy donors and cancer patients. This clone came up once. The assay was immunoSEQ multiplex PCR, and TCRdb's table has in-frame clones only and misses some. The sample records 150,000 to 200,000 clones, about 92% being singletons. The germline CDR1 and CDR2 sequences are SGHRS and YFSETQ. J gave up 1 base and V 1 base, and 2 bases lay outside the gene matches. CDR3 length: 15 amino acids. Sequencing was performed on blood. The chain uses TRBV5-1 and TRBJ1-1, with 9 bases identical to TRBD1. The sequence was obtained from a man aged 30-40 years in good health. The CDR3: CASSLHRGQNTEAFF. CDR3 DNA sequence: TGCGCCAGCAGCTTGCACAGGGGGCAGAACACTGAAGCTTTCTTT.